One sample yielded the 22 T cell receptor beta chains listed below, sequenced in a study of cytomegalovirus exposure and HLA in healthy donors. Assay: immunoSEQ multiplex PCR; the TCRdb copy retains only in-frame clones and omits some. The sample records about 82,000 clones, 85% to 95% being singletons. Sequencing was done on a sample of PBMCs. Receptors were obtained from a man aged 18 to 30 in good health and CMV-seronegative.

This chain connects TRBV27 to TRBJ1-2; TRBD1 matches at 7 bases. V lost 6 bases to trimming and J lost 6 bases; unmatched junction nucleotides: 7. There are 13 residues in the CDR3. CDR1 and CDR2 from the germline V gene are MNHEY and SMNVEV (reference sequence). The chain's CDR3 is CASRSHRGDGYTF. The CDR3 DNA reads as TGTGCCAGCAGATCTCACAGGGGTGATGGCTACACCTTC.

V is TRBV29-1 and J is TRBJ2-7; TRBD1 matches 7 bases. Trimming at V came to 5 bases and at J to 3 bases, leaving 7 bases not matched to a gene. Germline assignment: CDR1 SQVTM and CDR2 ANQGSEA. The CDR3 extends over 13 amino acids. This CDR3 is CSVRQGLIYEQYF. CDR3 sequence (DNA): TGCAGCGTTAGACAGGGTTTGATCTACGAGCAGTACTTC.

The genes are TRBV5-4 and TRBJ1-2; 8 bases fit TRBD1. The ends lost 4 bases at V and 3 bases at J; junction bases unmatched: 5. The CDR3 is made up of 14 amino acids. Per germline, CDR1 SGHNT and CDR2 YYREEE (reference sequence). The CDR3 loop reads CASSTNRGDYGYTF. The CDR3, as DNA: TGTGCCAGCAGCACTAACAGGGGGGACTATGGCTACACCTTC.

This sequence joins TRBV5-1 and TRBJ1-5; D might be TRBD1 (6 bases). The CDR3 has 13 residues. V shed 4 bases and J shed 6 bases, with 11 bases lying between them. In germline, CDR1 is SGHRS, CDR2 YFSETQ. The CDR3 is CASSPGAGQPQHF. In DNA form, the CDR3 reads TGCGCCAGCAGCCCAGGGGCGGGTCAGCCCCAGCATTTT. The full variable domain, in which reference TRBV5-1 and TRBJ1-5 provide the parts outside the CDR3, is KAGVTQTPRYLIKTRGQQVTLSCSPISGHRSVSWYQQTPGQGLQFLFEYFSETQRNKGNFPGRFSGRQFSNSRSEMNVSTLELGDSALYLCASSPGAGQPQHFGDGTRLSIL.

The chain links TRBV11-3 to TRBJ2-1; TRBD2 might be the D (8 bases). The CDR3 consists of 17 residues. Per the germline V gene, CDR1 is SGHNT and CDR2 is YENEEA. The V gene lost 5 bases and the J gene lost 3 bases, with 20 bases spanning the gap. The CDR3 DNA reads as TGTGCCAGCAGCCCAGGGGGACCCGGGACTAGCTACAATGAGCAGTTCTTC. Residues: CASSPGGPGTSYNEQFF.

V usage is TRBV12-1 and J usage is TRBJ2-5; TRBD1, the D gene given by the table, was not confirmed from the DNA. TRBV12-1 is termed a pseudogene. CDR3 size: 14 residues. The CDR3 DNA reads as TGTGCCAGCAGCTTTGGACAGCCCGAAGAGACCCAGTACTTC. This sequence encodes CASSFGQPEETQYF.

The CDR3 reads CASIFKPGQGEKLFF. The CDR3 DNA follows: TGTGCCAGTATTTTCAAACCGGGACAGGGGGAAAAACTGTTTTTT. The chain links TRBV19 to TRBJ1-4, with TRBD1 identical over 10 bases. CDR1 and CDR2 (germline): LNHDA, SQIVND (reference sequence). J was trimmed by 8 bases and V by 7 bases; bases with no gene match: 10. The CDR3 runs 15 residues.

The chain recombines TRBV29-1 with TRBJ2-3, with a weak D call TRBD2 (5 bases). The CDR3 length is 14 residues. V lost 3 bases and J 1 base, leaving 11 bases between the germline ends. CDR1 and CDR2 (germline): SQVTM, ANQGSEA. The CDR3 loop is CSVEEAIGTDTQYF. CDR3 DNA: TGCAGCGTTGAGGAGGCGATAGGCACAGATACGCAGTATTTT.

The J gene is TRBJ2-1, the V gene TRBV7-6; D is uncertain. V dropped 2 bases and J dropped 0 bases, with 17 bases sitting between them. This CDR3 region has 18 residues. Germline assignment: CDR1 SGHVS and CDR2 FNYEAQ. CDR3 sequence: CASSLSHARRSSYNEQFF. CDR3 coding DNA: TGTGCCAGCAGCTTATCCCACGCACGGCGGAGCTCCTACAATGAGCAGTTCTTC.

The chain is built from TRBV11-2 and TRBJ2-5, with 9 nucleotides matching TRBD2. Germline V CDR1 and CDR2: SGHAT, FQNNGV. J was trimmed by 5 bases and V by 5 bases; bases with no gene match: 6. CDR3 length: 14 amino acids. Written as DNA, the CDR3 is TGTGCCAGCAGCCGGGGACTAGCAGGGGAGACCCAGTACTTC. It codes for CASSRGLAGETQYF.

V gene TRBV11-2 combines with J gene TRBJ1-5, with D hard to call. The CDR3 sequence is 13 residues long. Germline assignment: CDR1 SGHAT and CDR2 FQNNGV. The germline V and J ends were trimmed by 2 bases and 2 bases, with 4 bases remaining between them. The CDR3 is CASSLFGNQPQHF. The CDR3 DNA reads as TGTGCCAGCAGCTTATTCGGCAATCAGCCCCAGCATTTT.

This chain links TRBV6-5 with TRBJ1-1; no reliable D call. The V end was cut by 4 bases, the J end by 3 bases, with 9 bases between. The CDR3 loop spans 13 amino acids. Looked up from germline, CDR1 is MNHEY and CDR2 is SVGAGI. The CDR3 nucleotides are TGTGCCAGCAGTTTCCCCGGGGACACTGAAGCTTTCTTT. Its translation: CASSFPGDTEAFF.

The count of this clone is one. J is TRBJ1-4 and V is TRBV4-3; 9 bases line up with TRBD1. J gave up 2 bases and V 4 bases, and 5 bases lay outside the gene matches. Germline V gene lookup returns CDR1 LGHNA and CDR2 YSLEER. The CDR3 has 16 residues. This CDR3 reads CASSRGQGPTNEKLFF. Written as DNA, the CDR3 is TGCGCCAGCAGCCGGGGACAGGGCCCGACTAATGAAAAACTGTTTTTT.

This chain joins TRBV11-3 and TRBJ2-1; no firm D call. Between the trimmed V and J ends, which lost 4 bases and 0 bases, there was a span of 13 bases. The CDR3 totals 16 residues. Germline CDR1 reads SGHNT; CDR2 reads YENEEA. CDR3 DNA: TGTGCCAGCAGCTCCCCAGACCCTAGCTCCTACAATGAGCAGTTCTTC. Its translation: CASSSPDPSSYNEQFF. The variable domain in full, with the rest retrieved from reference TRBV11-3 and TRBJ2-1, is EAGVVQSPRYKIIEKKQPVAFWCNPISGHNTLYWYLQNLGQGPELLIRYENEEAVDDSQLPKDRFSAERLKGVDSTLKIQPAELGDSAVYLCASSSPDPSSYNEQFFGPGTRLTVL.

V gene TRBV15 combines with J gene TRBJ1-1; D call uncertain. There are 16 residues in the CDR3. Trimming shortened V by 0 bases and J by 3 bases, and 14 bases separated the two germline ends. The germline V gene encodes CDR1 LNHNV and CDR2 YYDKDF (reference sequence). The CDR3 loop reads CATSREGRGRDTEAFF. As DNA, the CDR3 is TGTGCCACCAGCAGAGAGGGTAGAGGGAGGGACACTGAAGCTTTCTTT.

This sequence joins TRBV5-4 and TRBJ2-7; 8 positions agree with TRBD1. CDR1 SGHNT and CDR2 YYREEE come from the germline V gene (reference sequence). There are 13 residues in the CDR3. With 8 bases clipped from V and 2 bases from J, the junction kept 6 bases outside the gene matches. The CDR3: CASNEGQAYEQYF. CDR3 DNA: TGTGCCAGTAACGAGGGACAGGCCTACGAGCAGTACTTC.

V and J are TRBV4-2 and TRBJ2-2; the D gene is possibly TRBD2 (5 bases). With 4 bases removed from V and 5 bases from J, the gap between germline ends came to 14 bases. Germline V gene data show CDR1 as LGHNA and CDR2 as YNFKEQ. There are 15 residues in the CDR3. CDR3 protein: CASSPANEGTGELFF. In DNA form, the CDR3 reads TGTGCCAGCAGCCCCGCGAATGAGGGTACCGGGGAGCTGTTTTTT.

The CDR3 is CAWSVSAGNQPQHF. The CDR3 region has the DNA TGTGCCTGGAGTGTATCAGCGGGTAATCAGCCCCAGCATTTT. The chain joins TRBV30 to TRBJ1-5; no firm D call. In germline, CDR1 is GTSNPN, CDR2 SVGIG (reference sequence). The ends were cut back, 0 bases at V and 4 bases at J, with 10 bases in the middle. CDR3 length equals 14 residues.

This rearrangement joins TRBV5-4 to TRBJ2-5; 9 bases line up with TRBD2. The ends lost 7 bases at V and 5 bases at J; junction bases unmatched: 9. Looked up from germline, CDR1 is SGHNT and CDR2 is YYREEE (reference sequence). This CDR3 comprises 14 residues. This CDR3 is CASRAGGYGETQYF. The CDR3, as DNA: TGTGCCAGCCGGGCGGGAGGGTACGGTGAGACCCAGTACTTC.

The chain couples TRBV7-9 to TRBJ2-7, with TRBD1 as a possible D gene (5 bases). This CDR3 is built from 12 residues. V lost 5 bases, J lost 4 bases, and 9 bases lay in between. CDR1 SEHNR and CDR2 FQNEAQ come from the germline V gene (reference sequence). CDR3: CASSHDSYEQYF. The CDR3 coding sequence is TGTGCCAGCAGCCATGACAGTTACGAGCAGTACTTC.

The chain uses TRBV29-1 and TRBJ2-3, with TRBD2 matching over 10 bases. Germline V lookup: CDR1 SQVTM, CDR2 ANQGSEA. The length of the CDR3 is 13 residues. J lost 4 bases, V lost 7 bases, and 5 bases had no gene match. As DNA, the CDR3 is TGCAGCGGAAAGCGGGGGGGGGCAGATACGCAGTATTTT. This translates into CSGKRGGADTQYF.

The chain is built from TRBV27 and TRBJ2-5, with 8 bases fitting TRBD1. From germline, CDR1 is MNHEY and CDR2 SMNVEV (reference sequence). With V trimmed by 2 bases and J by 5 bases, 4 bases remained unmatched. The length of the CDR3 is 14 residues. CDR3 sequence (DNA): TGTGCCAGCAGTTTACTCCGGGACAGGGAGACCCAGTACTTC. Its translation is CASSLLRDRETQYF.